The entry below gives a single T cell receptor (beta chain) sequence along with its context. Its target is unknown. This sample was taken from a study of shared clonotypes between healthy human individuals. The wider study: CD4 naive and memory got three plates each, CD8 naive two, CD8 memory one. Study observations and caveats: The study found lower generation probabilities in non-shared clonotypes than in those shared by all four donors.

Using immunoSEQ multiplex PCR, the repertoire was profiled, and TCRdb retains in-frame clones only, with some absent. The sample holds around 940,000 clones; around three quarters are singletons and the top ten take about 1.5%. The donors were all Caucasian adults (living in Nashville, Tennessee). Naive CD4+ cells were CD45RA-selected; the remaining cells were memory. CDR1 is SGDLS and CDR2 is YYNGEE in the germline V gene. V dropped 3 bases and J dropped 4 bases, with 10 bases sitting between them. The CDR3 covers 13 residues. The origin of this receptor is a man younger than 30 in good health. The source material was memory CD4+ T cells sorted from blood. Sample subset: CD45RA-negative fraction. This chain links TRBV9 with TRBJ2-5, with D unclear. This CDR3 is CASSATMGETQYF. The CDR3 nucleotides read TGTGCCAGCAGCGCAACAATGGGAGAGACCCAGTACTTC.